The sequence of this T cell receptor beta chain was determined in a study of blood T cell repertoires in COVID-19. As for the study in general: Acute-phase and convalescent COVID-19 samples originated in the United States, Italy and Spain. The analysed material was cDNA or gDNA that came from T cells, B-cell-depleted T cells, or PBMCs.

Methods used by the authors: Nucleated cell number was recorded as an estimate derived from reference gene primer amplification. Here immunoSEQ multiplex PCR was the method, and the copy in TCRdb shows in-frame clones only, minus some. V, J and clone size are those of that table, while D and trimming were read from the DNA. The table lists 100,000 to 120,000 clones, about 70% of them singletons, with 7.6% in the top ten. Germline CDR1 is SGHTA and CDR2 is FQGNSA. The CDR3 consists of 15 residues. Deletions cut 5 bases from V and 4 bases from J, with 17 bases between. Sequencing used peripheral blood. The clonotype was recovered from a woman between 55 and 75 years old with acute or convalescent COVID-19. This chain links TRBV7-2 with TRBJ1-2, with TRBD1 as a possible D gene (5 bases). The CDR3: CASSQSTGSLYGYTF. The CDR3 nucleotides read TGTGCCAGCAGCCAAAGCACAGGATCCCTCTATGGCTACACCTTC.